This T cell receptor (beta chain) was retrieved from a study of T cells in Graves' hyperthyroidism and ophthalmopathy. TCR beta CDR3 region amplification was performed from RNA transcripts. With the HTBI primer set, the TCR CDR3 went through a first round of RT-PCR. MiXCR was run by TCRdb on the multiplex PCR reads, yielding one entry per CDR3 protein. The sample includes under 800,000 distinct CDR3 sequences, approximately 14% of them seen just once. The study's findings and limits: It was a median around seven months before onset that the model predicted ophthalmopathy.

This clonotype was counted at least ten times. Its antigen is not known. Trimming removed 1 base at V and 5 bases at J, with 9 bases between. This CDR3 is 13 amino acids long. Per germline, CDR1 LGHDT and CDR2 YNNKEL (reference sequence). Patients were excluded because of uncontrolled infection, other autoimmune disease, pregnancy or lactation. In making diagnoses, clinical symptoms, serum thyroxine and TRAb, thyroid ultrasound and orbital computed tomography were all used. The specimen was blood. The chain is built from TRBV3-1 and TRBJ2-7; D gene uncertain. The source is a young woman with Graves' hyperthyroidism. The CDR3 sequence is CASSQVGTHEQYF. The CDR3 DNA follows: TGTGCCAGCAGCCAAGTCGGCACCCACGAGCAGTACTTC.